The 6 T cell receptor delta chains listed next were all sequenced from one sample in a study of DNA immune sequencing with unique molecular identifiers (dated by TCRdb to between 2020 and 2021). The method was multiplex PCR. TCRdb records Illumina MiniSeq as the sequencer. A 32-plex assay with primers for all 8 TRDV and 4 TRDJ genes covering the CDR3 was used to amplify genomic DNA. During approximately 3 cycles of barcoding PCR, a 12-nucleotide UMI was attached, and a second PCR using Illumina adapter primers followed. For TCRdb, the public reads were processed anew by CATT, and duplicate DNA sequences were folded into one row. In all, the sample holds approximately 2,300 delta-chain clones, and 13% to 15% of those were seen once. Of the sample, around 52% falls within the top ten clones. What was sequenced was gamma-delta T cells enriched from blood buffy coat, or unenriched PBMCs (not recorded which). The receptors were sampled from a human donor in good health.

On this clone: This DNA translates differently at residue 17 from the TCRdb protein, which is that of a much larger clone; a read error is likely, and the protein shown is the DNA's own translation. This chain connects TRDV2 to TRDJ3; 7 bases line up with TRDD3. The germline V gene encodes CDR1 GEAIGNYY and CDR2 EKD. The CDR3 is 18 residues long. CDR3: CACDTLLGSSWDTRQMIF. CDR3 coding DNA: TGTGCCTGTGACACTCTACTGGGGAGCTCCTGGGACACCCGACAGATGATTTTC.

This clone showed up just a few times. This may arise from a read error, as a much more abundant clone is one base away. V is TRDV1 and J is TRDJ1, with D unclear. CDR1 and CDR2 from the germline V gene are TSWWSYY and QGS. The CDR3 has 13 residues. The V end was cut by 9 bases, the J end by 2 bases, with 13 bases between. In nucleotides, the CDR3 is TGTGCTCTCACCGAAGAGCGGACCGATAAACTCATCTTT. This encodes CALTEERTDKLIF.

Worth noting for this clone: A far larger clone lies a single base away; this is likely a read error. DNA of the CDR3: TGTGCCTGTGACACCGTAAAACTGGGGGATACAGGGACCGATAAACTCATCTTT. This encodes CACDTVKLGDTGTDKLIF. The V gene was left uncalled, and the J gene is TRDJ1; the table's D call of TRDD3 was not tested on the DNA. CDR3 size: 18 residues.

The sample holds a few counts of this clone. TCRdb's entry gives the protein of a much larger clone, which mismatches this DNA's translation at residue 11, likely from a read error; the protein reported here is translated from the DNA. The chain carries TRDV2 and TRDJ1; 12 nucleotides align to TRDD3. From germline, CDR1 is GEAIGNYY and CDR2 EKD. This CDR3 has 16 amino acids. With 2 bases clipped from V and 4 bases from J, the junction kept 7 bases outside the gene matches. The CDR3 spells CACDKLGDTQDDKLIF. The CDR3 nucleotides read TGTGCCTGTGACAAGCTGGGGGATACGCAGGACGATAAACTCATCTTT.

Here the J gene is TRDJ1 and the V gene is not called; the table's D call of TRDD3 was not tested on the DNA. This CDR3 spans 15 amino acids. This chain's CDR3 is CALGGTGLPTRRLIF. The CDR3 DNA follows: TGTGCTCTTGGGGGAACTGGCCTTCCTACACGTCGACTCATCTTT.

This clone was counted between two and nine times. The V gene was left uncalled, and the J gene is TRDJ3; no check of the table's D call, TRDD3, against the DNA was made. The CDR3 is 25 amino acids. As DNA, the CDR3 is TGTGCCTGTGACACCATCCACGTAAATGGGGGACAACCAAAGCACAGCTCCTGGGACACCCGACAGATGTTTTTC. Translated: CACDTIHVNGGQPKHSSWDTRQMFF.